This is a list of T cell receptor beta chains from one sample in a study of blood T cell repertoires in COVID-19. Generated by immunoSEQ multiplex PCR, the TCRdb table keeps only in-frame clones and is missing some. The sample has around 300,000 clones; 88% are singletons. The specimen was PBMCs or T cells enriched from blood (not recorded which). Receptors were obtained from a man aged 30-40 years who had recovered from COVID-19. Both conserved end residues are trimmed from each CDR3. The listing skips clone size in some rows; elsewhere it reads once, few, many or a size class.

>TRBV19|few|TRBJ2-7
ASMSGQGAYEQY
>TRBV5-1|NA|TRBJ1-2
ASSPGGRVGYT
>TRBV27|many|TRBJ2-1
ASSFSRFSGGAGEQF
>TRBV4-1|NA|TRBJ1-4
ASSQIAREEKLF
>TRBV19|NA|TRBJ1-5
ASSIEGHQPQH
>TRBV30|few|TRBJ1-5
AWSVRGGTNQPQH
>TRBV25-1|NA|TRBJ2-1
ATRQTHNEQF
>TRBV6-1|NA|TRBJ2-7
ASSEPGYSYEQY
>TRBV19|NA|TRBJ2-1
ASSGGARGNEQF
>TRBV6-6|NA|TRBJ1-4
ASSLGQGFRNEKLF
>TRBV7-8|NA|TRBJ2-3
ASSKSRHTDTQY
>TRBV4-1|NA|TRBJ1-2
ASSQDIGDSRRGGYT
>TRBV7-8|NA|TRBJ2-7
ASTTGYEQY
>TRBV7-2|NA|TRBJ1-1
ASRPQMNTEAF
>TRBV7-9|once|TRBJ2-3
ASSQGQWDTQY
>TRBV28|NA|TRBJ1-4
ASSGQGAEKLF
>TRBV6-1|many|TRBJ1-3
ASSEARDRANTIY
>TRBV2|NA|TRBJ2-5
ASSVSREYQETQY
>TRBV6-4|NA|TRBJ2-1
ASSEQGGNEQF
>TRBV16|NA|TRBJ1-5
ASSPVVEGKQPQH
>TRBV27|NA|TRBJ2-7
ASRLAGGTYEQY
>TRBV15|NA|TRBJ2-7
ATSRGREAYEQY
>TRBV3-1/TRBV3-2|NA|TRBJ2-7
ASSPPGTGIHEQY
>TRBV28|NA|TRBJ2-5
ASSRQGTGTQY
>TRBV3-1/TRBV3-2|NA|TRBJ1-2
ASSQDPRGGPITRISYT
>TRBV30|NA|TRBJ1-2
AWSWGQVGGYT
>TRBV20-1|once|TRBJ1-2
SARRRAGYT
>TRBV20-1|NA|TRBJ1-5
SASGRGRNQPQH
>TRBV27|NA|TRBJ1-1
ASSPRQVQNTEAF
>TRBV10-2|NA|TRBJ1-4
ATFTGVGGEKLF
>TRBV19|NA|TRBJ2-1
ASSIGPPSGGYNEQF
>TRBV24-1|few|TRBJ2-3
ATSDPGLEKDTQY
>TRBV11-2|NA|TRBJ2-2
ASSLDWAGGIEGGELF